This T cell receptor (beta chain) appears in the sequencing data of a study of blood T cell repertoires in COVID-19 (TCRdb year 2020). Background on the whole study: Samples from collaborators originated in the United States, Italy and Spain and spanned both the acute and convalescent phases of COVID-19. The samples were drawn from the first 160 participants of the ongoing ImmuneRACE study and from 1,254 subjects provided by 6 global collaborators. The prospective study material was composed of cDNA or gDNA derived from T cells, B-cell-depleted T cells, or PBMCs. Where HLA class I and class II types were available, the types were taken from metadata supplied by the sample provider, not from assay-based typing. Deeply sampled blood TCRbeta repertoires from subjects exposed to, actively infected with, or recovered from COVID-19 were included in the dataset. The repertoires were made available in a free public database intended to serve as a resource for research on the immune response to SARS-CoV-2. The sample metadata nearly always contained a de-identified subject ID, COVID-19 status, age in years and sex.

The collaborating institutions used their own protocols to collect whole blood in K2EDTA tubes. For TCRbeta analysis, collaborator samples were shipped as frozen whole blood, as isolated PBMCs, or as DNA extracted from either sample type. With respect to this clone: It has no known antigen specificity. The record has no base qualities; no much larger clone is one base away.

Broader findings and caveats from the paper: The amount of clinical and demographic metadata varied by source and participant and was provided uncurated.

TCRbeta CDR3 regions were amplified from genomic DNA by means of the immunoSEQ Assay, a bias-controlled multiplex PCR. Per the authors' processing: Within the assay, amplification of reference gene primers was used to estimate how many nucleated cells each sample contained. To quantify the absolute abundance of each unique TCRbeta CDR3 rearrangement, sequence reads were collapsed and filtered. For each sample, productive Simpson clonality was calculated by taking the square root of Simpson's diversity index across productive rearrangements. The table comes from immuneACCESS by way of TCRdb, which keeps in-frame sequences with V and J called. Part of the clones is missing from these tables; in studies checked, under half for an unresolved V gene and the rest for unknown reasons. V and J calls and clone size are as listed in that table; D and trimming were resolved from the DNA. For this sample there are under 200,000 clones; 65% to 90% appear just once. The ten largest clones represent roughly 1.4% of the sample.

The receptor was derived from a human donor in a cohort sampled during active COVID-19. Material: peripheral blood.

The nucleotide sequence is TGTGCCAGCAGTGAAGAGCGGGGGGGAGCAATAAGCTCCTACGAGCAGTACTTC. This is translated as CASSEERGGAISSYEQYF. The V and J genes are TRBV6-1 and TRBJ2-7, and TRBD2 aligns with 10 junction nucleotides. Including cysteine and phenylalanine, the CDR3 has 18 amino acids. CDR3 DNA is the only sequence kept; it has 54 bases, read in frame from the first base. The germline V gene yields MNHNS for CDR1 and SASEGT for CDR2. Clipping removes 1 base from V and 0 bases from J, with 9 as the unmatched junction base count.